This note documents a single T cell receptor beta chain sequence. This record belongs to a study of T cell responses to AZD1222 COVID-19 vaccine. Trimming at V came to 6 bases and at J to 5 bases, leaving 8 bases not matched to a gene. Germline lookup yields CDR1 SGHAT and CDR2 FQNNGV. There are 17 residues in the CDR3. TCRdb's table, derived via immunoSEQ multiplex PCR, lists solely in-frame clones and lacks some. Of some 63,000 clones in the sample, approximately 89% were seen once. The TCR sequence derives from an adult who received the AZD1222 COVID-19 vaccine. Material: peripheral blood, obtained 28 days after the second AZD1222 dose. The V gene is TRBV11-2, the J gene TRBJ1-6; 12 nucleotides align to TRBD1. CDR3 protein: CASRPSGTGGNNSPLHF. The CDR3 DNA is TGTGCCAGCAGACCATCCGGGACAGGGGGCAATAATTCACCCCTCCACTTT. Drawing the rest from reference TRBV11-2 and TRBJ1-6, the complete variable domain is EAGVAQSPRYKIIEKRQSVAFWCNPISGHATLYWYQQILGQGPKLLIQFQNNGVVDDSQLPKDRFSAERLKGVDSTLKIQPAKLEDSAVYLCASRPSGTGGNNSPLHFGNGTRLTVT.